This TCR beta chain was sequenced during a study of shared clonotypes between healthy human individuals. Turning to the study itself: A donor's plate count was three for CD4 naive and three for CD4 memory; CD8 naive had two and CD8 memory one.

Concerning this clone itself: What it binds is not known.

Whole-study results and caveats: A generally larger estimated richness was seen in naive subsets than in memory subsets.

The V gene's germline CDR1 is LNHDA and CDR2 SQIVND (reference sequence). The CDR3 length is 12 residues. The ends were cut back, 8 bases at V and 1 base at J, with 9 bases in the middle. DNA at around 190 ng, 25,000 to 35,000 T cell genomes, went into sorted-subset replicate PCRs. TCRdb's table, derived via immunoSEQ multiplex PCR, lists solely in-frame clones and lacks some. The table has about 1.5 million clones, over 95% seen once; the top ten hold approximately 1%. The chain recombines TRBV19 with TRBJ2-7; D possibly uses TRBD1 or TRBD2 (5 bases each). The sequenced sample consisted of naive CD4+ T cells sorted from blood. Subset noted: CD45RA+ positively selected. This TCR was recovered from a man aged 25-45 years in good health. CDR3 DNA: TGTGCCAGTGGGGACGGATCCTACGAGCAGTACTTC. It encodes CASGDGSYEQYF.